This TCR beta chain stems from a study of STAT5B mutations in CD4+ large granular lymphocyte leukemia. The germline V gene encodes CDR1 MNHEY and CDR2 SVGAGI. V lost 7 bases to trimming and J lost 0 bases, with 13 bases between them. The CDR3 is 15 residues long. The table came from immunoSEQ multiplex PCR; TCRdb's copy has only in-frame clones and leaves some out. The table lists 15,000 to 25,000 clones, around 85% of them singletons. The sequence derives from a human donor in good health. The chain uses TRBV6-5 and TRBJ1-5; a weak D match, TRBD1 (6 bases). The source material was CD4+ T cells from blood buffy coats. The chain's CDR3 is CASTPDRNSNQPQHF. The CDR3 DNA reads as TGTGCCAGCACTCCGGACAGAAATAGCAATCAGCCCCAGCATTTT.